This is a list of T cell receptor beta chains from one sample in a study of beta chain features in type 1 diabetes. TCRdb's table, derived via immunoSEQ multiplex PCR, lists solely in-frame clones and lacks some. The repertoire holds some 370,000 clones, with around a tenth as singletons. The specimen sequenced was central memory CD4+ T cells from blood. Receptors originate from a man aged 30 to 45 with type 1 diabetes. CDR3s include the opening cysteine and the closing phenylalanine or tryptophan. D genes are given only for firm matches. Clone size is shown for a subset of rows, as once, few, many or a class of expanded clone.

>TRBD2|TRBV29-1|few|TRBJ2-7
TGCAGCGCGGGGGGGACTAGCGGGAGCTACGAGCAGTACTTC
CSAGGTSGSYEQYF
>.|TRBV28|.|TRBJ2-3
TGTGCCAGCAGATTGTGGAGCCCTAGCACAGATACGCAGTATTTT
CASRLWSPSTDTQYF
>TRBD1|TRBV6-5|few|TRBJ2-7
TGTGCCAGCAGTTTGGGACAGGGCACCTACGAGCAGTACTTC
CASSLGQGTYEQYF
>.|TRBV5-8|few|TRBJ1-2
TGTGCCAGCAGCCCCCCGCGGGGGGGTGGCGTCTATGGCTACACCTTC
CASSPPRGGGVYGYTF
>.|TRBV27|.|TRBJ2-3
TGTGCCAGCAGTAGACCGGGCCTCACAGATACGCAGTATTTT
CASSRPGLTDTQYF
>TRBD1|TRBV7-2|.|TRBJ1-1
TGTGCCAGCAGCTTAGACAGGGGGAACACTGAAGCTTTCTTT
CASSLDRGNTEAFF
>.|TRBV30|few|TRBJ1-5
TGTGCCTGGAGTTTGGGGATGGGGCCCTACAATCAGCCCCAGCATTTT
CAWSLGMGPYNQPQHF
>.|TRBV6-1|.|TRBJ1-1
TGTGCCTGTCAAGGGTCCGATTCGGACACTGAAGCTTTCTTT
CACQGSDSDTEAFF
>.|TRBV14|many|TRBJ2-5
TGTGCCAGCAGCCAAGACGGGATCACCCAGTACTTC
CASSQDGITQYF
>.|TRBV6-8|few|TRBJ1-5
TGTGCCAGCAGGAAGGCCTCCGGGATCAATCAGCCCCAGCATTTT
CASRKASGINQPQHF
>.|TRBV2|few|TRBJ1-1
TGTGCCAGCAGTCCTCTGGGTCCTGAAGCTTTCTTT
CASSPLGPEAFF
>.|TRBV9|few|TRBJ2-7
TGTGCCAGCAGCGTAGGTGCCAGGACCTACGAGCAGTACTTC
CASSVGARTYEQYF
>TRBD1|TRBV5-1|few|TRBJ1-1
TGCGCCAGCAGCGACTACAGGGGGCGGTTGAACACTGAAGCTTTCTTT
CASSDYRGRLNTEAFF
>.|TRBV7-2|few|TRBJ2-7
TGTGCCAGCAGCTTTTACTACGAGCAGTACTTC
CASSFYYEQYF
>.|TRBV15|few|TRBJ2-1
TGTGCCACCAGCAGAGAAACAGGCTCCTACAATGAGCAGTTCTTC
CATSRETGSYNEQFF
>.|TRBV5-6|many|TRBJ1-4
TGTGCCAGCAGCCCCCAACAGGGAATCACTGAAAAACTGTTTTTT
CASSPQQGITEKLFF
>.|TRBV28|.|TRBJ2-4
TGTGCCAGCAGTAACCCGCCGACGGGAGCTAAAAACATTCAGTACTTC
CASSNPPTGAKNIQYF
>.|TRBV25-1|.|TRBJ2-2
TGTGCCAGCAGTGAAACAGTCACCAACACCGGGGAGCTGTTTTTT
CASSETVTNTGELFF
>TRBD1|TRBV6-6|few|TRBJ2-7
TGTGCCAGCACCTTGGGACAGGGAGCCTACGAGCAGTACTTC
CASTLGQGAYEQYF
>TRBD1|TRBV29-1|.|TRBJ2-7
TGCAGCGCTAAGAAAGGACAGGGCGGATACGAGCAGTACTTC
CSAKKGQGGYEQYF
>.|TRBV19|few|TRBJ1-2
TGTGCCAGTAGTATAGATCCCAGGGCGGAGATGAGTGGCTACACCTTC
CASSIDPRAEMSGYTF
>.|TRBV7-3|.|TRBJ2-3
TGTGCCAGCAGCTTGACTATCACAGATACGCAGTATTTT
CASSLTITDTQYF
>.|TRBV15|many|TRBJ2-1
TGTGCCACCAGCAGACGGAATCGGGATTACAATGAGCAGTTCTTC
CATSRRNRDYNEQFF
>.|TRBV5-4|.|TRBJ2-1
TGTGCCAGCAGCTCCGCCTTTGACAATGAGCAGTTCTTC
CASSSAFDNEQFF
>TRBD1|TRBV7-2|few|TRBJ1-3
TGTGCCAGCAGACAGACAGGGGGCGGAAACACCATATATTTT
CASRQTGGGNTIYF
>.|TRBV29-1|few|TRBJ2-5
TGCAGCGCCGGAGACTTGAAGACCCAGTACTTC
CSAGDLKTQYF
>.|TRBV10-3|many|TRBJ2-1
TGTGCCATCGGGGGCTCAGGGGAAAATGAGCAGTTCTTC
CAIGGSGENEQFF
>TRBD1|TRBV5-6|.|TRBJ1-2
TGTGCCAGCAGCTCCCGGGTGGCAGGGGGACATGGCTACACCTTC
CASSSRVAGGHGYTF